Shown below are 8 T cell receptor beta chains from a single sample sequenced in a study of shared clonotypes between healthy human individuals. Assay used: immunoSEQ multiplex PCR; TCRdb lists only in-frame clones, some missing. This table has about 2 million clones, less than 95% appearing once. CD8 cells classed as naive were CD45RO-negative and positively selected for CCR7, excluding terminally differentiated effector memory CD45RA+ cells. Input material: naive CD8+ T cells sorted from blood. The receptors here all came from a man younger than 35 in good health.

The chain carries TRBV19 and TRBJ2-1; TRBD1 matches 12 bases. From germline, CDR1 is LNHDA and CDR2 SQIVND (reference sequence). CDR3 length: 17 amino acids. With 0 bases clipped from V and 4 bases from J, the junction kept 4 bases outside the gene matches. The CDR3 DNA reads TGTGCCAGTAGTATAGATCTGGGACAGGGGGCTTACAATGAGCAGTTCTTC. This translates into CASSIDLGQGAYNEQFF. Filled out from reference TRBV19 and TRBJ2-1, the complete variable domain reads DGGITQSPKYLFRKEGQNVTLSCEQNLNHDAMYWYRQDPGQGLRLIYYSQIVNDFQKGDIAEGYSVSREKKESFPLTVTSAQKNPTAFYLCASSIDLGQGAYNEQFFGPGTRLTVL.

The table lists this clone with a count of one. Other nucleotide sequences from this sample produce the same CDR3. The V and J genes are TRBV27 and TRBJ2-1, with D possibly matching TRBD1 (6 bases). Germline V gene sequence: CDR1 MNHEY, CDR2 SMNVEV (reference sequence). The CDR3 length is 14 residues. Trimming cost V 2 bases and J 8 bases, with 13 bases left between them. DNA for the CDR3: TGTGCCAGCAGTTTAGGGCAGGGGATTGATGAGCAGTTCTTC. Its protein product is CASSLGQGIDEQFF.

The CDR3 bases are TGTGCCAGCTCACCACCAGACGGGACAGGGCATGAGCAGTTCTTC. Its translation is CASSPPDGTGHEQFF. This chain uses TRBV18 with TRBJ2-1, with 9 bases that match TRBD1. The V gene's germline CDR1 is KGHSH and CDR2 LQKENI. V shed 0 bases, J shed 8 bases, and the junction held 5 bases outside the gene matches. The CDR3 has 15 amino acids.

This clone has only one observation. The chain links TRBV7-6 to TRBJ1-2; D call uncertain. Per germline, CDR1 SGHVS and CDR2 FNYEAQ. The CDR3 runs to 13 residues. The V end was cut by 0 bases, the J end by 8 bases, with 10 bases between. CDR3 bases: TGTGCCAGCAGCTTAGCAGCGGGGATCGGCTACACCTTC. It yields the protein CASSLAAGIGYTF.

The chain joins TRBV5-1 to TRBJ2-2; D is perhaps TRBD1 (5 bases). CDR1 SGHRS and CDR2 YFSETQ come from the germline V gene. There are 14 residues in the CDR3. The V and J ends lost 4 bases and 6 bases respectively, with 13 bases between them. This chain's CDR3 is CASSIVPGPGELFF. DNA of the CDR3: TGCGCCAGCAGCATAGTACCAGGGCCCGGGGAGCTGTTTTTT.

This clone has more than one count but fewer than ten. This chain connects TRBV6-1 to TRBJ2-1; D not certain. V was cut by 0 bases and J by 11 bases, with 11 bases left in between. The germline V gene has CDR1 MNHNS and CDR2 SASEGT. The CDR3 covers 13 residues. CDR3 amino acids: CASSEASGLKQFF. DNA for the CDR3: TGTGCCAGCAGTGAAGCTTCTGGGCTGAAGCAGTTCTTC.

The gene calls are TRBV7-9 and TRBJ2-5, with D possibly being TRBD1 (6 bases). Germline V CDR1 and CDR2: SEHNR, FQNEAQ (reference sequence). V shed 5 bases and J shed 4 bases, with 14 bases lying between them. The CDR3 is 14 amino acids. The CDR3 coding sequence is TGTGCCAGCAGCATACCAGGGGCCGGAGAGACCCAGTACTTC. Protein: CASSIPGAGETQYF.

CDR3 sequence (DNA): TGCGCCAGCAGCTCACTAGCGGGAGATGAGCAGTTCTTC. As protein: CASSSLAGDEQFF. The gene calls are TRBV5-1 and TRBJ2-1, with 11 positions matching TRBD2. Losses at the gene ends were 3 bases for V and 8 bases for J; bases not matched to a gene: 1. The germline CDR1 and CDR2 sequences are SGHRS and YFSETQ. The CDR3 runs to 13 residues.